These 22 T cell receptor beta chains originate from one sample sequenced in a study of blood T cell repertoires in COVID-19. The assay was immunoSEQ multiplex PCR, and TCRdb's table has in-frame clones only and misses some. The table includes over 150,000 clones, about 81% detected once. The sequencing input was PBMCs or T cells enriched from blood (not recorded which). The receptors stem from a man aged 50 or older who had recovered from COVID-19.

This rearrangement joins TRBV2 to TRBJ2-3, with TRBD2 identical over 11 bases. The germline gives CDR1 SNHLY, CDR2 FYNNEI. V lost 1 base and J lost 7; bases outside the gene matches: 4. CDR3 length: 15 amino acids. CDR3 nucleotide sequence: TGTGCCAGCAGTGAAGGGACTAGCGGGTACAATACGCAGTATTTT. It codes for CASSEGTSGYNTQYF.

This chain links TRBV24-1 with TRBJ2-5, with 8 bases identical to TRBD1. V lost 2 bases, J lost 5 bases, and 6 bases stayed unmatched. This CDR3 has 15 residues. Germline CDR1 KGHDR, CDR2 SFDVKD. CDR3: CATSDSGRGRETQYF. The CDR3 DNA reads TGTGCCACCAGTGATTCAGGCAGGGGGCGTGAGACCCAGTACTTC.

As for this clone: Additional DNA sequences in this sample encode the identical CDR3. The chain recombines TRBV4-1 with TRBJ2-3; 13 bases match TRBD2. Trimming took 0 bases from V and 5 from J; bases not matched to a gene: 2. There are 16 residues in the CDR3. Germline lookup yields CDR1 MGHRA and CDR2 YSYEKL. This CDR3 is CASSQDRTSGGDTQYF. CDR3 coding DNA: TGCGCCAGCAGCCAAGATAGGACTAGCGGGGGAGATACGCAGTATTTT.

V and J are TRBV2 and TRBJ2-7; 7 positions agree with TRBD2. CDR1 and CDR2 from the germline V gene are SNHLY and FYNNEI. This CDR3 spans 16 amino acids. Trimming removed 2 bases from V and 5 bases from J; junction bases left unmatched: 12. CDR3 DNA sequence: TGTGCCAGCAGTGAAAGGTGGGACTACTTTTCCGACGAGCAGTACTTC. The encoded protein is CASSERWDYFSDEQYF.

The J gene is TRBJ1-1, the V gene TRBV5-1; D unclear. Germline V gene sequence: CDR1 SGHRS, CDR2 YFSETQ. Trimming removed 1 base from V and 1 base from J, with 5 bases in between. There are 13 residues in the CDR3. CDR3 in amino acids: CASSLQWNTEAFF. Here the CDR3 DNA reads TGCGCCAGCAGCTTGCAGTGGAACACTGAAGCTTTCTTT.

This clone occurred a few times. This CDR3 reads CASSQVSLVSNTGELFF. In DNA, the CDR3 is TGTGCCAGCAGCCAAGTGTCACTAGTGTCGAACACCGGGGAGCTGTTTTTT. The rearrangement uses TRBV4-2 and TRBJ2-2, with D possibly TRBD2 on 5 matching bases. Germline V gene data show CDR1 as LGHNA and CDR2 as YNFKEQ. The CDR3 length is 17 residues. The V end lost 1 base, the J end lost 0 bases, and 12 bases lay between the germline ends.

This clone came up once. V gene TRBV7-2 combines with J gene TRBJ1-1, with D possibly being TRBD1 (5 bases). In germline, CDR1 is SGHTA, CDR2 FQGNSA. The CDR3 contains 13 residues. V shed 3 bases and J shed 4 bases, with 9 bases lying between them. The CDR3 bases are TGTGCCAGCAGCTTCGGACAAACCACTGAAGCTTTCTTT. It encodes CASSFGQTTEAFF.

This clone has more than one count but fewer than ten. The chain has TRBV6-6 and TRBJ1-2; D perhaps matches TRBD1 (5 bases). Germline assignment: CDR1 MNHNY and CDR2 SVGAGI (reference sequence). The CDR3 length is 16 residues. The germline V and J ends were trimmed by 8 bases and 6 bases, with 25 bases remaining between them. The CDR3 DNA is TGTGCCAGCCGTCATTTGGGTCAATCAGGGATCGATGGCTACACCTTC. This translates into CASRHLGQSGIDGYTF.

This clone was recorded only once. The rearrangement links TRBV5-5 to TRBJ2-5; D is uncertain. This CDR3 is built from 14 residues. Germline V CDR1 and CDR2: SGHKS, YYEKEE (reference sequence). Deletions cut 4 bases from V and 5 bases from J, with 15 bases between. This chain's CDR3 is CASSETFPYETQYF. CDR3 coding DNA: TGTGCCAGCAGCGAGACATTCCCTTACGAGACCCAGTACTTC.

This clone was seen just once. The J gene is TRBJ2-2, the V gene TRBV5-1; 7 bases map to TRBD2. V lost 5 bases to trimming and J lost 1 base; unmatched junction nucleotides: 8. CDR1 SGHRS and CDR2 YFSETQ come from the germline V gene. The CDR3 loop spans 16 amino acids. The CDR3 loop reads CASRPSGVWNTGELFF. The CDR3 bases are TGCGCCAGCAGGCCGAGCGGGGTTTGGAACACCGGGGAGCTGTTTTTT.

The CDR3 DNA sequence: TGTGCCAGCAGCTTGAATCAGGGGCCCTATGGCTACACCTTC. Translated, it gives CASSLNQGPYGYTF. The genes are TRBV7-9 and TRBJ1-2; perhaps TRBD1 as D (6 bases). Germline V lookup: CDR1 SEHNR, CDR2 FQNEAQ (reference sequence). The CDR3 totals 14 residues. V lost 3 bases, J lost 4 bases, and 12 bases lay in between.

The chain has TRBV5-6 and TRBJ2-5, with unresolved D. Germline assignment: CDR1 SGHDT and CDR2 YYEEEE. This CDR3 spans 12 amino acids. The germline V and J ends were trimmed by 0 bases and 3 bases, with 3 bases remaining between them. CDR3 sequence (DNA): TGTGCCAGCAGCTTGGTAGAAGAGACCCAGTACTTC. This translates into CASSLVEETQYF.

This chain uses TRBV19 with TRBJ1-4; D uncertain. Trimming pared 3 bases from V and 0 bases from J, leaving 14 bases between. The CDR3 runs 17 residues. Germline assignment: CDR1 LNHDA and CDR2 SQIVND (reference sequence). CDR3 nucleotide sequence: TGTGCCAGTAGTATGGGGTGGAGGCGTGCAACTAATGAAAAACTGTTTTTT. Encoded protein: CASSMGWRRATNEKLFF.

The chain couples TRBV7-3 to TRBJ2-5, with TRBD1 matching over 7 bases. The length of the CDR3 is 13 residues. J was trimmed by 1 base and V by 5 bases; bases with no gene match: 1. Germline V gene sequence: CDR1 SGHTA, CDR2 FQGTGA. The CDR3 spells CASSRDSQETQYF. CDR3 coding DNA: TGTGCCAGCAGCCGGGACAGCCAAGAGACCCAGTACTTC.

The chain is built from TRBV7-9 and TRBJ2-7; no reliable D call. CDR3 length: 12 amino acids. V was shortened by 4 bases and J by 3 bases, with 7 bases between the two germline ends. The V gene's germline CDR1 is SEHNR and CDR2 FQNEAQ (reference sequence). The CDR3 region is CASSSKLYEQYF. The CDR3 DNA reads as TGTGCCAGCAGCTCTAAGCTCTACGAGCAGTACTTC.

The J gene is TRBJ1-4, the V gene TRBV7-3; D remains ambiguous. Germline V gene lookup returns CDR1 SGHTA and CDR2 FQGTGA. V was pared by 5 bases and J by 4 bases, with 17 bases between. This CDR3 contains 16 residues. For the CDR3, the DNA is TGTGCCAGCAGCCGTTTCGTGGAGTCTAGTAATGAAAAACTGTTTTTT. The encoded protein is CASSRFVESSNEKLFF.

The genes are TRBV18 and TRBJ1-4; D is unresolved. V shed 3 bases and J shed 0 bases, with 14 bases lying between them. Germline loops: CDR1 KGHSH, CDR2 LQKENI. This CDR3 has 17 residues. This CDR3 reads CASSPSRSPATNEKLFF. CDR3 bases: TGTGCCAGCTCACCGTCGAGGAGTCCTGCAACTAATGAAAAACTGTTTTTT.

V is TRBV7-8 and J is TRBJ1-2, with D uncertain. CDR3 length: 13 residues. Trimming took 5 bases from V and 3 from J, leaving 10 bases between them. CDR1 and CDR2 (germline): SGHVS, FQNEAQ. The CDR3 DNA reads TGTGCCAGCAGCCAAGTGGCGGACTATGGCTACACCTTC. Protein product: CASSQVADYGYTF.

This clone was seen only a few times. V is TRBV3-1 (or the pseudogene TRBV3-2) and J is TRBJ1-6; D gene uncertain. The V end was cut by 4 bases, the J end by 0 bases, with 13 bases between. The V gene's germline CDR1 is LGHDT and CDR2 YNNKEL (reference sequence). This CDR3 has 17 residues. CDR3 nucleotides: TGTGCCAGCAGCCCCCTGACACTTAGCTCCTATAATTCACCCCTCCACTTT. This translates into CASSPLTLSSYNSPLHF.

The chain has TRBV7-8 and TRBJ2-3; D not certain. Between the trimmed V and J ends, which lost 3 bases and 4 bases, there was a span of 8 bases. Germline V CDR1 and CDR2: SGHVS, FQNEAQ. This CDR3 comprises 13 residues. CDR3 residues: CASSFLKSDTQYF. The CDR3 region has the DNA TGTGCCAGCAGCTTTTTAAAATCAGATACGCAGTATTTT.

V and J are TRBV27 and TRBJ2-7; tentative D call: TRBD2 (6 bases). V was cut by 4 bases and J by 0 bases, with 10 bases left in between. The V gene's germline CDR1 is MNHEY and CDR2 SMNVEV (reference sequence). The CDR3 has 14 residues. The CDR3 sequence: CASSWDSSSYEQYF. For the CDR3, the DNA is TGTGCCAGCAGTTGGGACTCGAGCTCCTACGAGCAGTACTTC.

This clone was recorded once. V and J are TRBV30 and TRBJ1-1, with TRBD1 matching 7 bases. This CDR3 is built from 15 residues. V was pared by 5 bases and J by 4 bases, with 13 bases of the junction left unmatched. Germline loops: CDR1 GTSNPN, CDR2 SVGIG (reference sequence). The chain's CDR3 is CAWFQLGAGGTEAFF. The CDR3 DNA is TGTGCCTGGTTCCAATTAGGGGCAGGGGGCACTGAAGCTTTCTTT.